The present entry profiles one T cell receptor (beta chain) with its context. This sample was taken from a study of Ad26.COV2.S vaccination and SARS-CoV-2 variants. Study at large: Ad26.COV2.S given intramuscularly, once or twice 56 days apart.

The table came from immunoSEQ multiplex PCR; TCRdb's copy has only in-frame clones and leaves some out. The sample holds 410,000 or so clones, 75% to 95% seen once. The CDR3 sequence is 14 residues long. CDR1 DFQATT and CDR2 SNEGSKA come from the germline V gene (reference sequence). The V segment lost 3 bases and the J segment 7 bases; nucleotides outside the gene matches: 7. Treatment in this sample: about 20 received Ad26.COV2.S at low or high dose, single or two shots; several received placebo; per-sample allocation not given. On day 63 after the first injection, vaccine and placebo recipients gave samples.

The source was peripheral blood, collected in a trial of Ad26.COV2.S vaccine versus placebo. The clonotype comes from a person between 18 and 65 years old who received the Ad26.COV2.S COVID-19 vaccine or a placebo. The V and J genes are TRBV20-1 and TRBJ2-1; 9 bases fit TRBD2. CDR3 DNA sequence: TGCAGTGCTAGTCGCGGGAGGGCGGGGAATGAGCAGTTCTTC. Its translation is CSASRGRAGNEQFF.